The following is a T cell receptor (beta chain) sequence with its context. This sample was taken from a study of shared T cell receptors in the human thymus. Germline V CDR1 and CDR2: SGHVS, FNYEAQ. The CDR3 consists of 16 residues. Between the trimmed V and J ends, which lost 3 bases and 3 bases, there was a span of 18 bases. Produced via immunoSEQ multiplex PCR; TCRdb's table is partial and in-frame only. Among over 450,000 clones listed, 70% to 80% were seen once. The sample also formed part of further work on human thymus T cells. That publication notes: Obtained as resections during corrective heart surgery, the thymus tissue was then studied. Reports from related research described highly overlapping thymic repertoires among unrelated individuals.

The rearrangement uses TRBV7-6 and TRBJ2-7; perhaps TRBD2 as D (6 bases). The source of this sequence is a boy less than two years old with a congenital heart defect. The sample was thymocytes. The CDR3 sequence is CASSLRPGLDHYEQYF. Written as DNA, the CDR3 is TGTGCCAGCAGCTTGAGGCCGGGACTGGACCACTACGAGCAGTACTTC.